The table lists the clone carrying this T cell receptor (beta chain) with a count of one. The repertoire was sequenced with immunoSEQ multiplex PCR; TCRdb's copy has only in-frame clones and lacks some. The data show over 200,000 clones, more than 80% seen once. This CDR3 has 16 amino acids. Trimming pared 6 bases from V and 0 bases from J, leaving 15 bases between. Per the germline V gene, CDR1 is SGHTA and CDR2 is FQGNSA. The source of the sample is a study of blood T cell repertoires in COVID-19. This rearrangement joins TRBV7-2 to TRBJ2-1; tentatively, D is TRBD1 (6 bases). The sample was PBMCs or T cells enriched from blood (not recorded which). The receptor's source is a man aged 60-69 years who had recovered from COVID-19. CDR3 DNA sequence: TGTGCCAGCAGTCCGCAGGGGAGCTTCTCCTACAATGAGCAGTTCTTC. This codes for CASSPQGSFSYNEQFF.